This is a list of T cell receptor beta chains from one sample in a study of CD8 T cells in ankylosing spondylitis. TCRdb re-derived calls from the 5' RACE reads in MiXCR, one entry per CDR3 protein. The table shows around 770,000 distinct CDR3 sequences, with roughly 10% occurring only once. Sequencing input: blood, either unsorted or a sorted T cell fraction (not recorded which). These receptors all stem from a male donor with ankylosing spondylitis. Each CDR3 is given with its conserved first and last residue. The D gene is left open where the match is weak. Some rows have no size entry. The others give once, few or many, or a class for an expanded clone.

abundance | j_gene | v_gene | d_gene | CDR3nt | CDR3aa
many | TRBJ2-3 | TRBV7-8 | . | TGTGCCAGCAGCTTCGAGGGTAGCACAGATACGCAGTATTTT | CASSFEGSTDTQYF
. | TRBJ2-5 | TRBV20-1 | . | TGCAGTGCTAGAGATCTTCAAATCCAAGAGACCCAGTACTTC | CSARDLQIQETQYF
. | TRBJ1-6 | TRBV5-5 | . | TGTGCCAGCACACACAGGGCAGCGGGTTCACCCCTCCACTTT | CASTHRAAGSPLHF
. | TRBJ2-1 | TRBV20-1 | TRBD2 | TGCAGTGCTAGTCTGTGGACTAGCGGGAGGAGCTCCTACAATGAGCAGTTCTTC | CSASLWTSGRSSYNEQFF
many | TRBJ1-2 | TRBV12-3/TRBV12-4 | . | TGTGCCAGCAGCCACGCAGAGGGCTATGGCTACACCTTC | CASSHAEGYGYTF
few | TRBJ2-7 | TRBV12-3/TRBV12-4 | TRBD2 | TGTGCCAGCACCACCGGGAGGGGGACGTACGAGCAGTACTTC | CASTTGRGTYEQYF
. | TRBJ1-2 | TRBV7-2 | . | TGTGCCAGCAACCTACAGGTTCTAGCTAACTATAGCTACACCTTC | CASNLQVLANYSYTF
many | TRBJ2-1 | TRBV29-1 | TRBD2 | TGCAGCGTTGTTAGCGGGGGGCCTAGCTCCTACAATGAGCAGTTCTTC | CSVVSGGPSSYNEQFF
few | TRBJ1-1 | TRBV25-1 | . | TGTGCCAGCAGTGAATACGGGACAAAATCTGAAGCTTTCTTT | CASSEYGTKSEAFF
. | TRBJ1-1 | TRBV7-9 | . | TGTGCCAGCAGCCCACAGGTCGTCATGAAAGAAGCTTTCTTT | CASSPQVVMKEAFF
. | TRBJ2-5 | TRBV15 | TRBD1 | TGTGCCACCAGACGGGACAGGGTGGAAGAGACCCAGTACTTC | CATRRDRVEETQYF
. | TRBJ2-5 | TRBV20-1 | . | TGCAGTGCTAGAACGATGATGTACCAAGAGACCCAGTACTTC | CSARTMMYQETQYF
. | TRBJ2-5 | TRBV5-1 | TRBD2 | TGCGCCAGCAGCGCCGGGACTAGCTGGGAGACCCAGTACTTC | CASSAGTSWETQYF
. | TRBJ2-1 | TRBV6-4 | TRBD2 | TGTGCCAGCAGTCAGACTAGCGGGAGGAAGAATGAGCAGTTCTTC | CASSQTSGRKNEQFF
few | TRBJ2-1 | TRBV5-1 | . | TGCGCCAGCAGCTTGATTCCTCTGGGCTCCTACAATGAGCAGTTCTTC | CASSLIPLGSYNEQFF
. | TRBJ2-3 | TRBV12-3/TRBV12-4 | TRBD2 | TGTGCCAGTATGCTAGCGGGGGCCTTCTCAAGCACAGATACGCAGTATTTT | CASMLAGAFSSTDTQYF
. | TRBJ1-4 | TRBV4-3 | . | TGCGCCAGCAGCCAACGACCGGGGGAGAGGGAAAAACTGTTTTTT | CASSQRPGEREKLFF
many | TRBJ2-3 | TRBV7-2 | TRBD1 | TGTGCCAGCAGCTTACGTCCAGGGGGCATGGGGGATACGCAGTATTTT | CASSLRPGGMGDTQYF
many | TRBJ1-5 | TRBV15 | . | TGTGCCACCAGCAGAAGGACGGTGGGGGAACAGCCCCAGCATTTT | CATSRRTVGEQPQHF
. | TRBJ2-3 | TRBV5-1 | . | TGCGCCAGCAGCTTCGAGGACAAGGCAGATACGCAGTATTTT | CASSFEDKADTQYF
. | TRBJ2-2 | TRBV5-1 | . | TGCGCCAGCAGCTTGATAGGACTGATGAACACCGGGGAGCTGTTTTTT | CASSLIGLMNTGELFF
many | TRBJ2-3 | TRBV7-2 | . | TGTGCCAGCAGCTCGCGGACGGTGTCAGATACGCAGTATTTT | CASSSRTVSDTQYF
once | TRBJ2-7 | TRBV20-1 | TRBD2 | TGCAGTGCCCCACCGGCGGGACTAGCGAATAACGAGCAGTACTTC | CSAPPAGLANNEQYF
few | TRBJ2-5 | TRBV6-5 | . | TGTGCCACCTTTGGGACGGAAGAGACCCAGTACTTC | CATFGTEETQYF
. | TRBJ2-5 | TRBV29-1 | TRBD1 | TGCAGCGTTGAAGGGACGGGACAGGGGTTGGAGACCCAGTACTTC | CSVEGTGQGLETQYF
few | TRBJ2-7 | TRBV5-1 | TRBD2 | TGCGCCAGCAGCTTAGGGTTAGCGGGAAGGACCTACGAGCAGTACTTC | CASSLGLAGRTYEQYF
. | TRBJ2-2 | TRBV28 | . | TGTGCCAGCCACGAGCCCCAAAGAAGCGGGGAGCTGTTTTTT | CASHEPQRSGELFF
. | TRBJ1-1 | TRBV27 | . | TGTGCCAGCAGTTTATCTAAAGATGGCACTGAAGCTTTCTTT | CASSLSKDGTEAFF
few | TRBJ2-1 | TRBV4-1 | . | TGCGCCAGCAGCCCAGAGGGTGAGGCGAAGGGCTACAATGAGCAGTTCTTC | CASSPEGEAKGYNEQFF
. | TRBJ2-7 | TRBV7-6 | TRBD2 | TGTGCCAGCAGCTTAACCCCCTGGACTAGCGGGACTGACGAGCAGTACTTC | CASSLTPWTSGTDEQYF
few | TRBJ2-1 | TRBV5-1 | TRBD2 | TGCGCCAGCAGCTATCAAGCGGGGGGACTCTACAATGAGCAGTTCTTC | CASSYQAGGLYNEQFF
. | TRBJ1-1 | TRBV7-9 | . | TGTGCCAGCAGCGCACAGGGTAATCTCGTCACTGAAGCTTTCTTT | CASSAQGNLVTEAFF
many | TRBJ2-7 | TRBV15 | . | TGTGCCACCAGCGCGCTAATTTTGGACAGTCCCTACGAGCAGTACTTC | CATSALILDSPYEQYF
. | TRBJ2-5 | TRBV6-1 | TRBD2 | TGTGCCAGCAGCAGATCACTAGCGGCAGAGACCCAGTACTTC | CASSRSLAAETQYF
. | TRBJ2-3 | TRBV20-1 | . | TGCAGTGCTAGAGCCTCGGAGACAGATACGCAGTATTTT | CSARASETDTQYF
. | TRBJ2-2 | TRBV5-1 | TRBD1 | TGCGCCAGCAGCACGGACAGGGACAACACCGGGGAGCTGTTTTTT | CASSTDRDNTGELFF
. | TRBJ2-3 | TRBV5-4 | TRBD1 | TGTGCCAGCAGCCTCATGGTTGGACAGGGAACAGATACGCAGTATTTT | CASSLMVGQGTDTQYF